These T cell receptor beta chains were read from a single sample in a study of blood T cell repertoires in COVID-19. Produced via immunoSEQ multiplex PCR; TCRdb's table is partial and in-frame only. The sample includes a few hundred thousand clones, approximately 89% of them seen just once. What was sequenced was peripheral blood. The source is a woman aged 30 to 39 with COVID-19, enrolled during active disease. CDR3s leave out the opening cysteine and the closing phenylalanine or tryptophan.

CDR3aa | v_gene | len
ASSQEVFGTGAYEQY | TRBV4-3 | 15
ASSPTQGSTEAF | TRBV19 | 12
ASKTGVMNTEAF | TRBV6-5 | 12
SVGISGSTDTQY | TRBV29-1 | 12
ASSWDRGEAF | TRBV11-2 | 10
ASSLEGSISPLH | TRBV7-2 | 12
ASMKFGGADTQY | TRBV25-1 | 12
ASSLVSFSNEQF | TRBV5-1 | 12
ASSLFAGQQGLNEQF | TRBV5-1 | 15
ASSLHLLTDTQY | TRBV7-2 | 12
ASSYGDANTIY | TRBV6-6 | 11
ASSPVSGRETIEQY | TRBV4-2 | 14
ASRAQGLNTEAF | TRBV27 | 12
ASSLTGGLGTEAF | TRBV6-5 | 13
ASSNSRQGPNTGELF | TRBV9 | 15
ASSPPGGYEQF | TRBV5-4 | 11
ASSEEAGAVKAF | TRBV2 | 12
AVGTYGYT | TRBV28 | 8
ASSQWQGDYEQY | TRBV4-1 | 12
ASSLNQGFNQPQH | TRBV18 | 13
ASRSRDRAHNEQF | TRBV6-5 | 13
ASSKGLAGGVETQY | TRBV7-2 | 14
ASSLVPGQGYGYT | TRBV28 | 13
ASSPTGLTEAF | TRBV6-4 | 11
ASSLTYNQPQH | TRBV12-3/TRBV12-4 | 11
ASSLGGTGEAF | TRBV11-2 | 11
SVVLLAGGDGF | TRBV29-1 | 11
ASSYNGETQY | TRBV6-5 | 10
ASSEFRNTGELF | TRBV2 | 12
ASSLGTGDSTGELF | TRBV4-1 | 14
ASSPWMGQARSPSSYEQY | TRBV4-2 | 18
ASSSPSYNSPLH | TRBV28 | 12
ASSLWQNYGYT | TRBV5-8 | 11
ASRVSGNQPQH | TRBV2 | 11
ASSVGGGTFPY | TRBV9 | 11
ASSRDTAYEQY | TRBV10-1 | 11
ASSPLAGNEQF | TRBV5-4 | 11
ACTSSLGQIYEQY | TRBV2 | 13
ASSYSVDQGEWIQDTQY | TRBV6-2/TRBV6-3 | 17
ASSPPGQVNTGELF | TRBV5-5 | 14
SVEVAGDAGELF | TRBV29-1 | 12
ASRSSYNSPLH | TRBV19 | 11
ASAIAGDYYNEQF | TRBV19 | 13
ASSNPTGASYGYT | TRBV5-1 | 13
ASSPQRASDTQY | TRBV18 | 12